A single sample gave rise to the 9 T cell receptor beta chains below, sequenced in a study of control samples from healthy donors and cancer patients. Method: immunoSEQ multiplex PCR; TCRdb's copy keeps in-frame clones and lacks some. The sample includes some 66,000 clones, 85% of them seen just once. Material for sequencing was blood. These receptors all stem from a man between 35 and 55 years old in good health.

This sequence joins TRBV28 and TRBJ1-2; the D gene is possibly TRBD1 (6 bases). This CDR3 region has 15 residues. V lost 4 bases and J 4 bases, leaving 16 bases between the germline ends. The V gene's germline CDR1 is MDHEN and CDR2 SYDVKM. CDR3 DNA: TGTGCCAGCAGTTCCATTATGGGGGCGGGCTATGGCTACACCTTC. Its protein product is CASSSIMGAGYGYTF.

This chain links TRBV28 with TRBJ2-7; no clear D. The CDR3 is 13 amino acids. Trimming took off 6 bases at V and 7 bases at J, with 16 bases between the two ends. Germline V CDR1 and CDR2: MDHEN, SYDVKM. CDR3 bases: TGTGCCAGCAGCCCTGCCCCTGGCAGGGAGCAGTACTTC. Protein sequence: CASSPAPGREQYF. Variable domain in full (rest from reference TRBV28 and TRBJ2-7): DVKVTQSSRYLVKRTGEKVFLECVQDMDHENMFWYRQDPGLGLRLIYFSYDVKMKEKGDIPEGYSVSREKKERFSLILESASTNQTSMYLCASSPAPGREQYFGPGTRLTVT.

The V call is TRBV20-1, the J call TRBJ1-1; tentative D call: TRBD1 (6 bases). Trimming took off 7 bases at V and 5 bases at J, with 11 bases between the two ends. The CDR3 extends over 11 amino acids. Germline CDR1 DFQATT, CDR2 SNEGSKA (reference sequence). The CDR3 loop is CSVGGRTEAFF. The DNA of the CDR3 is TGCAGTGTGGGGGGGCGGACTGAAGCTTTCTTT.

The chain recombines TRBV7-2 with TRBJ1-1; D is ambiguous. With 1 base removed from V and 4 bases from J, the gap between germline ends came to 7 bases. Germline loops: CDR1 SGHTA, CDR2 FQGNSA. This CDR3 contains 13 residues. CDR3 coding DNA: TGTGCCAGCAGCTTAGGGCAGTCCACTGAAGCTTTCTTT. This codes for CASSLGQSTEAFF. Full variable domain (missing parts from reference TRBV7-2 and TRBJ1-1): GAGVSQSPSNKVTEKGKDVELRCDPISGHTALYWYRQSLGQGLEFLIYFQGNSAPDKSGLPSDRFSAERTGGSVSTLTIQRTQQEDSAVYLCASSLGQSTEAFFGQGTRLTVV.

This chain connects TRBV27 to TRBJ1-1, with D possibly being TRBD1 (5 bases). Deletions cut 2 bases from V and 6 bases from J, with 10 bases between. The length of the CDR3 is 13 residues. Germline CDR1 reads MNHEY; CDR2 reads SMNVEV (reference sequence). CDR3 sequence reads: CASSLRRGAEAFF. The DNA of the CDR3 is TGTGCCAGCAGTTTAAGGAGGGGAGCTGAAGCTTTCTTT.

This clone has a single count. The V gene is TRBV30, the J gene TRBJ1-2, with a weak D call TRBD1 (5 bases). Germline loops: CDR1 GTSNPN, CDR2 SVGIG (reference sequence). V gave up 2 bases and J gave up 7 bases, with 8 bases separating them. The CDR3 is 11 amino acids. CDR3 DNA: TGTGCCTGGAGTTCCGGGGCTGGCTACACCTTC. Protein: CAWSSGAGYTF.

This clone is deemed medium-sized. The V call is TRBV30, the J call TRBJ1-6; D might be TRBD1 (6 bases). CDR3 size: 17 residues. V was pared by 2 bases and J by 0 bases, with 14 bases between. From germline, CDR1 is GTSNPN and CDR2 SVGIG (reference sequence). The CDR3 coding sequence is TGTGCCTGGAGTTTGACAGGAGTCATCTCCTATAATTCACCCCTCCACTTT. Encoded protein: CAWSLTGVISYNSPLHF.

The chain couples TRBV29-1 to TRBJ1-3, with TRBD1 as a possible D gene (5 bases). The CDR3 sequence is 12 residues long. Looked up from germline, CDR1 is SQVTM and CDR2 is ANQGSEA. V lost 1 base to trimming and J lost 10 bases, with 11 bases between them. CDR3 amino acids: CSVEGGERTIYF. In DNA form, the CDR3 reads TGCAGCGTTGAAGGGGGGGAGAGGACCATATATTTT.

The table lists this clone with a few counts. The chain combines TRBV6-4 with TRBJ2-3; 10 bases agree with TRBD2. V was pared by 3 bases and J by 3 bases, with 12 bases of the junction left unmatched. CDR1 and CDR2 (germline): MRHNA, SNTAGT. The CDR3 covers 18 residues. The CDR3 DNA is TGTGCCAGCAGTGATTCGAATAGCGGGGGGCCTCGGACAGATACGCAGTATTTT. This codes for CASSDSNSGGPRTDTQYF.